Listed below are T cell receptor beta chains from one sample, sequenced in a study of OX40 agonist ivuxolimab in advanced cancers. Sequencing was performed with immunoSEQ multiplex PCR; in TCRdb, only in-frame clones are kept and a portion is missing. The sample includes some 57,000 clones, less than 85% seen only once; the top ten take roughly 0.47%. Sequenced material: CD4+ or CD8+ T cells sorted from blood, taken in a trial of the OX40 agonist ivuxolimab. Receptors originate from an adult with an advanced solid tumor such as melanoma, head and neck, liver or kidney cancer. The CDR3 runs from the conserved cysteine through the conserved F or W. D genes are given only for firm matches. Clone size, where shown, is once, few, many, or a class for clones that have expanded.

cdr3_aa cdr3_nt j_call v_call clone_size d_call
CASRTRGGTGELFF TGTGCCAGCAGGACTAGAGGTGGTACCGGGGAGCTGTTTTTT TRBJ2-2 TRBV2 . .
CASSLAEGGRRAFF TGTGCCAGCAGCTTAGCGGAGGGGGGGCGCCGGGCTTTCTTT TRBJ1-1 TRBV7-9 . .
CASSVDRGLGTNEKLFF TGTGCCAGCAGCGTGGACAGGGGGCTAGGAACTAATGAAAAACTGTTTTTT TRBJ1-4 TRBV5-6 . TRBD1
CASSSGLGENTEAFF TGTGCCAGCAGCTCGGGGTTAGGAGAGAACACTGAAGCTTTCTTT TRBJ1-1 TRBV5-4 once .
CASSMNSNQPQHF TGTGCCAGCAGCATGAATAGCAATCAGCCCCAGCATTTT TRBJ1-5 TRBV7-2 . .
CASSDRTSGSYNEQFF TGCGCCAGCAGTGATCGGACTAGCGGATCCTACAATGAGCAGTTCTTC TRBJ2-1 TRBV10-2 once TRBD2
CASSTISVAGNTIYF TGTGCCAGCAGCACCATAAGTGTTGCGGGAAACACCATATATTTT TRBJ1-3 TRBV13 once .
CASSQEIRSVQYF TGTGCCAGCAGCCAAGAAATCAGGTCCGTGCAGTACTTC TRBJ2-7 TRBV4-2 . .
CAIRTSGKETQYF TGTGCCATCAGGACTAGCGGGAAAGAGACCCAGTACTTC TRBJ2-5 TRBV10-3 once TRBD2
CASSHGGSFNEQFF TGCGCCAGCAGTCACGGCGGGAGTTTCAATGAGCAGTTCTTC TRBJ2-1 TRBV10-1 . TRBD2
CASSESSGRAKGEQFF TGTGCCAGCAGTGAGTCTAGCGGGAGGGCCAAGGGTGAGCAGTTCTTC TRBJ2-1 TRBV7-2 . TRBD2
CASSAGNRNAFRSYTF TGTGCCAGTAGTGCGGGAAACAGGAATGCTTTTCGGAGCTACACCTTC TRBJ1-2 TRBV19 . .
CSVELGADTQYF TGCAGCGTTGAGCTGGGGGCAGATACGCAGTATTTT TRBJ2-3 TRBV29-1 . .
CASSLVSSDTQYF TGCGCCAGCAGCCTAGTGAGTTCCGATACGCAGTATTTT TRBJ2-3 TRBV10-1 . .
CASSLSRGLSGGELFF TGTGCCAGCAGCTTAAGCAGGGGGCTTAGTGGCGGGGAGCTGTTTTTT TRBJ2-2 TRBV7-3 . TRBD1
CASSPLDSVTTGELFF TGTGCCAGCTCACCACTTGATAGCGTGACCACCGGGGAGCTGTTTTTT TRBJ2-2 TRBV18 . .
CASSSYLAGADEQYF TGTGCCAGCAGTTCCTACTTAGCGGGAGCCGACGAGCAGTACTTC TRBJ2-7 TRBV28 . TRBD2
CASSPRPSGRGYNEQFF TGTGCCAGCAGCCCGCGGCCTAGCGGGAGGGGATACAATGAGCAGTTCTTC TRBJ2-1 TRBV7-9 . TRBD2
CASSYSASALKQFF TGTGCCAGCAGTTATTCGGCGTCCGCCCTTAAGCAGTTCTTC TRBJ2-1 TRBV6-5 once .
CASSTGTGGLGYTF TGTGCCAGCAGCACAGGGACAGGGGGACTAGGCTACACCTTC TRBJ1-2 TRBV7-9 . TRBD1
CASRTTSGRHNEQFF TGTGCCAGCAGAACGACTAGCGGGAGGCATAATGAGCAGTTCTTC TRBJ2-1 TRBV11-2 . TRBD2
CASSPPGGDQYEQYF TGTGCCAGCAGCCCTCCGGGAGGGGACCAATACGAGCAGTACTTC TRBJ2-7 TRBV5-4 . TRBD2
CASSGSTDLYEQYF TGTGCCAGCAGCGGCTCGACAGACCTCTACGAGCAGTACTTC TRBJ2-7 TRBV5-6 . .
CASSYSRQGNYGYTF TGTGCCAGCAGCTACTCCCGACAGGGAAACTATGGCTACACCTTC TRBJ1-2 TRBV7-3 . TRBD1
CASSVDRGPYNEQFF TGTGCCAGCAGCGTAGACAGGGGACCCTACAATGAGCAGTTCTTC TRBJ2-1 TRBV7-9 . TRBD1
CASSAISEAETQYF TGTGCCAGCAGCGCCATTAGCGAGGCAGAGACCCAGTACTTC TRBJ2-5 TRBV21-1 . .
CASSLQGADYGYTF TGTGCCAGCAGCTTACAGGGGGCGGACTATGGCTACACCTTC TRBJ1-2 TRBV7-9 many TRBD1
CASSLDRVSEQFF TGTGCCAGCAGCTTAGACAGGGTTTCTGAGCAGTTCTTC TRBJ2-1 TRBV7-2 . .
CASSLEGRDGDTQYF TGCGCCAGCAGCTTGGAAGGGCGGGACGGGGATACGCAGTATTTT TRBJ2-3 TRBV5-1 . .
CASSIRGGAAGYTF TGTGCCAGTAGTATTCGTGGGGGGGCGGCTGGCTACACCTTC TRBJ1-2 TRBV19 . .
CATSRARGATYEQYF TGTGCCACCAGCAGGGCTCGGGGGGCCACCTACGAGCAGTACTTC TRBJ2-7 TRBV15 . .
CASRLEAEIEQYF TGTGCCAGTCGGCTAGAAGCCGAAATCGAGCAGTACTTC TRBJ2-7 TRBV2 . .
CASSGTTTNEKLFF TGTGCCAGCAGCGGGACAACAACTAATGAAAAACTGTTTTTT TRBJ1-4 TRBV2 . .
CASSTMKEKLFF TGTGCCAGTAGTACGATGAAGGAAAAACTGTTTTTT TRBJ1-4 TRBV19 . .
CASSLALGTTYGYTF TGCGCCAGCAGCTTGGCGCTAGGCACTACTTATGGCTACACCTTC TRBJ1-2 TRBV5-1 . .
CASSSEGRRAFF TGTGCCAGCAGTTCGGAGGGGCGGAGAGCTTTCTTT TRBJ1-1 TRBV27 . .
CASRRGDSYNEQFF TGTGCCAGCCGGCGGGGGGACTCCTACAATGAGCAGTTCTTC TRBJ2-1 TRBV7-2 . TRBD2
CASSLGQGGTYEQYF TGTGCCAGCTCACTCGGGCAGGGTGGAACCTACGAGCAGTACTTC TRBJ2-7 TRBV18 . .
CASSPLRGSGTYEQYF TGTGCCAGCAGTCCACTTCGGGGTAGCGGGACTTACGAGCAGTACTTC TRBJ2-7 TRBV28 . TRBD2
CASSYGTSGASYEQYF TGCGCCAGCAGCTACGGGACTAGCGGGGCCTCCTACGAGCAGTACTTC TRBJ2-7 TRBV5-1 . TRBD2
CASRPPGQTSGEQYF TGTGCCAGCAGACCCCCGGGACAGACCTCCGGGGAGCAGTACTTC TRBJ2-7 TRBV6-6 . TRBD1
CASSMGDRGHEKLFF TGTGCCAGTAGTATGGGTGACAGGGGACATGAAAAACTGTTTTTT TRBJ1-4 TRBV19 . TRBD1